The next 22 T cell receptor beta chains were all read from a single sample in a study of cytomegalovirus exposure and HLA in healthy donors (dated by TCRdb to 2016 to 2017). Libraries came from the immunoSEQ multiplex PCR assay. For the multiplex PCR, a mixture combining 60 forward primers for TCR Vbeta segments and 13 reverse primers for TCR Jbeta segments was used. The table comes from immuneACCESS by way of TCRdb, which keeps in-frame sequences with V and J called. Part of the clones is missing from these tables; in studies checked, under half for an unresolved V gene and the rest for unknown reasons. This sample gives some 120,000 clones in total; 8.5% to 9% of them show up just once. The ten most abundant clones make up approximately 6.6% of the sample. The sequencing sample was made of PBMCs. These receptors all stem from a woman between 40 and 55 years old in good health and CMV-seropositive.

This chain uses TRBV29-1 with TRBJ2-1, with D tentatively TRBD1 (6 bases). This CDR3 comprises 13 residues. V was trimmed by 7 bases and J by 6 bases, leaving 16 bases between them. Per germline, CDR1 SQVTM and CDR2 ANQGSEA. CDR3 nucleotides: TGCAGCGCCTCCCCCGGGACACCCAATGAGCAGTTCTTC. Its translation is CSASPGTPNEQFF.

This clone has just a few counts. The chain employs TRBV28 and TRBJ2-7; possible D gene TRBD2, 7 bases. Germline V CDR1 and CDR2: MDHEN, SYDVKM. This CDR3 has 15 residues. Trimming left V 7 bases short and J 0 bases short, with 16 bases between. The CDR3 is CASTRVGGHSYEQYF. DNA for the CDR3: TGTGCCAGCACCCGAGTGGGGGGGCACTCCTACGAGCAGTACTTC. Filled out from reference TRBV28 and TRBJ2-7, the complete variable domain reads DVKVTQSSRYLVKRTGEKVFLECVQDMDHENMFWYRQDPGLGLRLIYFSYDVKMKEKGDIPEGYSVSREKKERFSLILESASTNQTSMYLCASTRVGGHSYEQYFGPGTRLTVT.

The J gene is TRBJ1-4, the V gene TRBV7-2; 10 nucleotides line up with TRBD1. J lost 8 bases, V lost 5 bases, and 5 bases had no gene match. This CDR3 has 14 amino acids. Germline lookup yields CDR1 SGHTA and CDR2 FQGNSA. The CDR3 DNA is TGTGCCAGCAGCCTTGGGACAGGGGTCGAAAAACTGTTTTTT. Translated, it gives CASSLGTGVEKLFF.

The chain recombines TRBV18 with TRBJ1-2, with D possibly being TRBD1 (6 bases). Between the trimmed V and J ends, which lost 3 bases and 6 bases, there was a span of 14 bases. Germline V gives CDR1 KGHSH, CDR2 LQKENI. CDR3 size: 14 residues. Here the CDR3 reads CASSPNPGVDGYTF. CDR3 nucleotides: TGTGCCAGCTCACCTAATCCAGGGGTTGATGGCTACACCTTC.

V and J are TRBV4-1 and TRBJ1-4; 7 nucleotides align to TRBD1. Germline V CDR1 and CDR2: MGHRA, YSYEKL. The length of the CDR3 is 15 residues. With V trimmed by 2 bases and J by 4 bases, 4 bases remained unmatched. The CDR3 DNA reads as TGCGCCAGCAGCCAACCGACAGGGAGTAATGAAAAACTGTTTTTT. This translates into CASSQPTGSNEKLFF.

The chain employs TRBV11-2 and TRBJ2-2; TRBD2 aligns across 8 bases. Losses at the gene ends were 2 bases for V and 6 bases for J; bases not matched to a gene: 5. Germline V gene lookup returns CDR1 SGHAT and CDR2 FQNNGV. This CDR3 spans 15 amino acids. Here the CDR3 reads CASSLNGGAAGELFF. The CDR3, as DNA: TGTGCCAGCAGCTTAAACGGGGGGGCCGCCGGGGAGCTGTTTTTT.

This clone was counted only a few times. CDR3 amino acids: CASSLGGTGAGAEAFF. CDR3 bases: TGCGCCAGCAGCTTGGGGGGCACAGGGGCAGGGGCTGAAGCTTTCTTT. The J gene is TRBJ1-1, the V gene TRBV5-1; 7 bases agree with TRBD1. This CDR3 comprises 16 residues. V was pared by 0 bases and J by 6 bases, with 11 bases of the junction left unmatched. From germline, CDR1 is SGHRS and CDR2 YFSETQ.

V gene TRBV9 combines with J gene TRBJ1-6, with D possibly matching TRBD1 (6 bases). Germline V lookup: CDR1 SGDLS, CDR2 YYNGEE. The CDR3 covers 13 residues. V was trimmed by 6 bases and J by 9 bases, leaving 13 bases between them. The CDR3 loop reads CASTIRGISPLHF. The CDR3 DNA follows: TGTGCCAGCACCATAAGGGGGATTTCACCCCTCCACTTT.

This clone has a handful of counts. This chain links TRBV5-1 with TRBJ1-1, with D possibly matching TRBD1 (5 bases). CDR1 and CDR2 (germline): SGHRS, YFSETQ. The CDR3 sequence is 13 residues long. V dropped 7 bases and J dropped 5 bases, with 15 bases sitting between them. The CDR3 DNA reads TGCGCCAGCGGACCCCGGGGGGAAACTGAAGCTTTCTTT. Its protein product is CASGPRGETEAFF. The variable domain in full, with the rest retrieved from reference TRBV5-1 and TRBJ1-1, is KAGVTQTPRYLIKTRGQQVTLSCSPISGHRSVSWYQQTPGQGLQFLFEYFSETQRNKGNFPGRFSGRQFSNSRSEMNVSTLELGDSALYLCASGPRGETEAFFGQGTRLTVV.

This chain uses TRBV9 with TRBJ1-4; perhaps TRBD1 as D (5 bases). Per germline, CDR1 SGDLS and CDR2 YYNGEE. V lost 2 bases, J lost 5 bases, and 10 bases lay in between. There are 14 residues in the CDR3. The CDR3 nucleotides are TGTGCCAGCAGCGTGAGGGAGGGGAATGAAAAACTGTTTTTT. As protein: CASSVREGNEKLFF.

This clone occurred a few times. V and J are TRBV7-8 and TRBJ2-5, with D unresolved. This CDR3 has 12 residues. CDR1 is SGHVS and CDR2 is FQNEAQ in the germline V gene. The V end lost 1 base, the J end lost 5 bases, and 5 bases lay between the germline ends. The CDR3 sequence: CASSLVEETQYF. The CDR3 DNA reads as TGTGCCAGCAGCTTAGTGGAGGAGACCCAGTACTTC.

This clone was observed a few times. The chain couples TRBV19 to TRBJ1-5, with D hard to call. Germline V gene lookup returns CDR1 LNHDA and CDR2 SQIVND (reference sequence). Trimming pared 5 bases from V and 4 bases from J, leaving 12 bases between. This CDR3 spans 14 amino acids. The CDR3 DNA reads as TGTGCCAGTAGTGCGGTCGCAAGGAATCAGCCCCAGCATTTT. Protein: CASSAVARNQPQHF.

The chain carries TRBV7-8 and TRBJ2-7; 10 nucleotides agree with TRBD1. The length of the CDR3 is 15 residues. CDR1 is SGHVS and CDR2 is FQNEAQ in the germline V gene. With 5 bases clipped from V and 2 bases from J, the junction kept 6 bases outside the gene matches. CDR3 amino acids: CASSLGTGDPYEQYF. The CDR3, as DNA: TGTGCCAGCAGCCTCGGGACAGGGGATCCCTACGAGCAGTACTTC.

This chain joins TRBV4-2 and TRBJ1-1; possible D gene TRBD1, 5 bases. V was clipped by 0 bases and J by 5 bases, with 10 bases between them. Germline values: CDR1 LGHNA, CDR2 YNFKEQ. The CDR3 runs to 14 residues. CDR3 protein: CASSQDMRGTEAFF. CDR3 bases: TGTGCCAGCAGCCAAGATATGCGGGGGACTGAAGCTTTCTTT.

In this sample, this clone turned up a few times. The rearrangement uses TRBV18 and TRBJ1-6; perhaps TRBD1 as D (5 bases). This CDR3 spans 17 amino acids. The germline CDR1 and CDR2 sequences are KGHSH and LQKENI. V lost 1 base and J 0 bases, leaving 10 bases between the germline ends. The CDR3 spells CASSPRQPSSYNSPLHF. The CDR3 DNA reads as TGTGCCAGCTCACCACGACAGCCGAGCTCCTATAATTCACCCCTCCACTTT.

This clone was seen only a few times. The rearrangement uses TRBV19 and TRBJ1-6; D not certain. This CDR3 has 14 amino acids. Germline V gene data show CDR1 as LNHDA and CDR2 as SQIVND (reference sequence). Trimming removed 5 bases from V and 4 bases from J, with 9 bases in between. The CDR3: CASSGRGYNSPLHF. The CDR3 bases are TGTGCCAGTAGTGGTCGCGGATATAATTCACCCCTCCACTTT.

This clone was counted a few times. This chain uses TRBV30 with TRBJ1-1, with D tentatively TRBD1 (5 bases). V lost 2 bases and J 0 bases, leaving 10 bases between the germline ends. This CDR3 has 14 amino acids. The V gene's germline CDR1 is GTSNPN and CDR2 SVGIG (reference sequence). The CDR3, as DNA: TGTGCCTGGAGTCCGGGGGGGATGAACACTGAAGCTTTCTTT. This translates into CAWSPGGMNTEAFF.

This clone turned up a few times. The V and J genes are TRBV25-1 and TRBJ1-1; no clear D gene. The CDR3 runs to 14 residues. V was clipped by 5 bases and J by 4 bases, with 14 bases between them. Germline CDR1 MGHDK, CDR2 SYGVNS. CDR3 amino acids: CASSPPGFGTEAFF. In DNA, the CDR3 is TGTGCCAGCAGTCCCCCGGGGTTTGGCACTGAAGCTTTCTTT.

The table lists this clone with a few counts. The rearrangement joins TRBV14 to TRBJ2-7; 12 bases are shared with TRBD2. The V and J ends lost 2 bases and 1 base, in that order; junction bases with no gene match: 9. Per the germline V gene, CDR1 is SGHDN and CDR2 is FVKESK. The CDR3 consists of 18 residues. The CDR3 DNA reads TGTGCCAGCAGCCAAACGCTAGCGGGGGGGCTTTTGTCCTACGAGCAGTACTTC. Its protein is CASSQTLAGGLLSYEQYF.

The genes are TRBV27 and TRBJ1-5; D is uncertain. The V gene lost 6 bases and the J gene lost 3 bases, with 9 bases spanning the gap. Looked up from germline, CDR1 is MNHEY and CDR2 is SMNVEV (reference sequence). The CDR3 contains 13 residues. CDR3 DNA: TGTGCCAGCAGACTTGCGAACAATCAGCCCCAGCATTTT. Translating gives CASRLANNQPQHF.

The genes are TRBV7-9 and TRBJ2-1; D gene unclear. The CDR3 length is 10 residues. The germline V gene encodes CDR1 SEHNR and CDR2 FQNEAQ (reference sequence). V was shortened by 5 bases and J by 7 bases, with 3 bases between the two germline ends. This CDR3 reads CASSVNEQFF. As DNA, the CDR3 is TGTGCCAGCAGCGTAAATGAGCAGTTCTTC. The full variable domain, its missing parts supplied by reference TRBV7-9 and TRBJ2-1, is DTGVSQNPRHKITKRGQNVTFRCDPISEHNRLYWYRQTLGQGPEFLTYFQNEAQLEKSRLLSDRFSAERPKGSFSTLEIQRTEQGDSAMYLCASSVNEQFFGPGTRLTVL.

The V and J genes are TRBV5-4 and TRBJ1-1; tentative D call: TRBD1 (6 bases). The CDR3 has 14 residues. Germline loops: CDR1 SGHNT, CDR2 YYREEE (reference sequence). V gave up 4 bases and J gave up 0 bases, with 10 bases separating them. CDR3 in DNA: TGTGCCAGCAGCCCGGACAGAATGAACACTGAAGCTTTCTTT. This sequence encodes CASSPDRMNTEAFF.